The 16 T cell receptor beta chains in this list originate from one sample, sequenced in a study of shared T cell receptors in the human thymus. TCRdb's table, derived via immunoSEQ multiplex PCR, lists solely in-frame clones and lacks some. The table has more than 550,000 clones, approximately 87% seen once; the top ten hold 0.0094%. These data were likewise used in another study, on human thymus T cells.

Sequenced input: thymocytes. The origin of the receptors is a boy in the first two years of life with a congenital heart defect.

In its sample, this clone was seen once. The chain employs TRBV27 and TRBJ1-5; tentatively, D is TRBD1 (6 bases). From germline, CDR1 is MNHEY and CDR2 SMNVEV (reference sequence). Between the trimmed V and J ends, which lost 7 bases and 5 bases, there was a span of 18 bases. This CDR3 has 15 amino acids. The CDR3 DNA is TGTGCCAGCAAACGGCGCCAGGGGTGGGATCAGCCCCAGCATTTT. Residues: CASKRRQGWDQPQHF.

The CDR3 reads CASSLAWQRHNEQFF. The CDR3 DNA is TGTGCCAGCAGCTTAGCGTGGCAGCGACACAATGAGCAGTTCTTC. The rearrangement links TRBV7-9 to TRBJ2-1; no firm D call. V was pared by 0 bases and J by 5 bases, with 11 bases between. CDR1 and CDR2 (germline): SEHNR, FQNEAQ (reference sequence). The CDR3 extends over 15 amino acids.

This clone has just one count. This chain uses TRBV4-3 with TRBJ1-6; D gene unclear. V shed 1 base and J shed 9 bases, with 4 bases lying between them. Germline lookup yields CDR1 LGHNA and CDR2 YSLEER. CDR3 size: 12 residues. CDR3 residues: CASSQGSSPLHF. The DNA for the CDR3 is TGCGCCAGCAGCCAAGGTAGTTCACCCCTCCACTTT.

The chain uses TRBV29-1 and TRBJ2-2; 10 bases fit TRBD1. CDR3 length: 17 amino acids. The junction had 5 bases not matched to a gene; V was cut back by 0 bases and J by 1 base. The germline gives CDR1 SQVTM, CDR2 ANQGSEA. The CDR3 DNA follows: TGCAGCGTTGAAGACCGGGACAGGGGACAGAACACCGGGGAGCTGTTTTTT. Its protein is CSVEDRDRGQNTGELFF.

V gene TRBV5-1 combines with J gene TRBJ1-1; D may be TRBD1 (5 bases). The CDR3 runs to 15 residues. Germline V gene data show CDR1 as SGHRS and CDR2 as YFSETQ. V gave up 2 bases and J gave up 7 bases, with 18 bases separating them. The CDR3 protein is CASSFHVLGPSEAFF. For the CDR3, the DNA is TGCGCCAGCAGCTTTCACGTCTTGGGGCCTAGTGAAGCTTTCTTT.

This clone turned up a few times. This rearrangement joins TRBV6-6 to TRBJ2-7; D is unclear. Trimming removed 4 bases at V and 3 bases at J, with 4 bases between. In germline, CDR1 is MNHNY, CDR2 SVGAGI (reference sequence). This CDR3 region has 11 residues. CDR3 protein: CASSSFYEQYF. CDR3 nucleotide sequence: TGTGCCAGCAGTTCCTTCTACGAGCAGTACTTC.

The chain uses TRBV7-3 and TRBJ2-2; D unclear. The CDR3 length is 15 residues. CDR1 is SGHTA, CDR2 FQGTGA, per germline. Trimming cost V 0 bases and J 4 bases, with 9 bases left between them. As DNA, the CDR3 is TGTGCCAGCAGCTTAACGCCGGGTAGCACCGGGGAGCTGTTTTTT. Its translation is CASSLTPGSTGELFF.

The rearrangement uses TRBV19 and TRBJ1-6; TRBD1 matches 9 bases. This CDR3 is 18 amino acids long. Trimming removed 4 bases from V and 5 bases from J; junction bases left unmatched: 12. Germline V gene data show CDR1 as LNHDA and CDR2 as SQIVND (reference sequence). CDR3 sequence (DNA): TGTGCCAGTAGTACCTCTTTGGGACAGGGAACGAATAATTCACCCCTCCACTTT. It specifies CASSTSLGQGTNNSPLHF.

V is TRBV7-9 and J is TRBJ1-1, with D uncertain. The V end was cut by 5 bases, the J end by 0 bases, with 10 bases between. This CDR3 is 14 amino acids long. Germline V lookup: CDR1 SEHNR, CDR2 FQNEAQ (reference sequence). The CDR3 nucleotides are TGTGCCAGCAGCCAAGAGAGGATGAACACTGAAGCTTTCTTT. This encodes CASSQERMNTEAFF. The full variable domain, its missing parts supplied by reference TRBV7-9 and TRBJ1-1, is DTGVSQNPRHKITKRGQNVTFRCDPISEHNRLYWYRQTLGQGPEFLTYFQNEAQLEKSRLLSDRFSAERPKGSFSTLEIQRTEQGDSAMYLCASSQERMNTEAFFGQGTRLTVV.

The V call is TRBV6-1, the J call TRBJ2-4; 8 bases match TRBD1. This CDR3 region has 15 residues. The J segment lost 1 base and the V segment lost 8 bases, leaving 7 bases of the junction unmatched. Per the germline V gene, CDR1 is MNHNS and CDR2 is SASEGT. CDR3 protein: CASEGQGAAKNIQYF. The CDR3 DNA follows: TGTGCCAGCGAAGGGCAGGGGGCGGCCAAAAACATTCAGTACTTC.

This rearrangement joins TRBV29-1 to TRBJ2-1; 7 bases fit TRBD1. J was trimmed by 1 base and V by 4 bases; bases with no gene match: 4. The CDR3 runs to 14 residues. CDR1 and CDR2 (germline): SQVTM, ANQGSEA. The CDR3 DNA follows: TGCAGCGTTGTACAGGGGTATTCCTACAATGAGCAGTTCTTC. It specifies CSVVQGYSYNEQFF.

This rearrangement joins TRBV4-3 to TRBJ2-7; perhaps TRBD2 as D (5 bases). With 1 base removed from V and 0 bases from J, the gap between germline ends came to 13 bases. Germline V gene lookup returns CDR1 LGHNA and CDR2 YSLEER. The CDR3 loop spans 16 amino acids. The chain's CDR3 is CASSQACTGNSYEQYF. CDR3 nucleotides: TGCGCCAGCAGCCAAGCGTGTACGGGGAACTCCTACGAGCAGTACTTC.

Only a few counts were recorded for this clone. J is TRBJ2-7 and V is TRBV5-1, with 9 bases that match TRBD1. This CDR3 contains 15 residues. Losses at the gene ends were 4 bases for V and 5 bases for J; bases not matched to a gene: 10. Germline CDR1 is SGHRS and CDR2 is YFSETQ. For the CDR3, the DNA is TGCGCCAGCAGCCCCCACAGGGGGCCTCTCCACGAGCAGTACTTC. The encoded protein is CASSPHRGPLHEQYF.

This chain joins TRBV4-3 and TRBJ2-3; 11 bases map to TRBD1. CDR1 is LGHNA and CDR2 is YSLEER in the germline V gene. The length of the CDR3 is 19 residues. Germline trimming cut 3 bases from V and 2 bases from J; bases unmatched to any gene: 13. The CDR3 region is CASSQRTPTGQGATDTQYF. For the CDR3, the DNA is TGCGCCAGCAGCCAGAGAACCCCGACCGGACAGGGGGCCACAGATACGCAGTATTTT.

The rearrangement uses TRBV18 and TRBJ1-3; no clear D gene. Germline V gene sequence: CDR1 KGHSH, CDR2 LQKENI. V lost 2 bases to trimming and J lost 4 bases, with 21 bases between them. This CDR3 region has 18 residues. CDR3 nucleotides: TGTGCCAGCTCACCAAGTCGCTTCAGAGAGCCGGGGGGAAACACCATATATTTT. Protein: CASSPSRFREPGGNTIYF.

The rearrangement joins TRBV28 to TRBJ1-2; D gene ambiguous. Trimming pared 3 bases from V and 1 base from J, leaving 15 bases between. Germline V gene data show CDR1 as MDHEN and CDR2 as SYDVKM. The CDR3 has 16 residues. CDR3 DNA: TGTGCCAGCAGTTTCTCGGAGGAATCGCTTAACTATGGCTACACCTTC. Protein sequence: CASSFSEESLNYGYTF.